This is a list of T cell receptor beta chains from one sample in a study of blood T cell repertoires in COVID-19. Here immunoSEQ multiplex PCR was the method, and the copy in TCRdb shows in-frame clones only, minus some. The repertoire includes about 330,000 clones, approximately 87% of them detected once, and 3.5% to 4% sits in the top ten. The sample taken for sequencing was peripheral blood. The receptors derive from a woman aged 45-65 years with active or convalescent COVID-19. Both conserved end residues are part of each CDR3. A D gene is named only where the DNA matches it firmly. Part of the rows lack a size; the others show once, few, many or a class for expanded clones.

J gene: TRBJ2-1; D gene: TRBD1; clone size: once; V gene: TRBV7-9; CDR3 protein: CASSDRGYNEQFF; CDR3 DNA: TGTGCCAGCTCGGACAGGGGCTACAATGAGCAGTTCTTC
J gene: TRBJ2-7; D gene: .; clone size: .; V gene: TRBV27; CDR3 protein: CASSQLGLTYEQYF; CDR3 DNA: TGTGCCAGCAGCCAACTGGGACTTACCTACGAGCAGTACTTC
J gene: TRBJ2-7; D gene: .; clone size: .; V gene: TRBV9; CDR3 protein: CASSVDGFGEQYF; CDR3 DNA: TGTGCCAGCAGCGTAGACGGTTTCGGGGAGCAGTACTTC
J gene: TRBJ1-4; D gene: .; clone size: .; V gene: TRBV2; CDR3 protein: CASSHRAEKLFF; CDR3 DNA: TGTGCCAGCAGTCACCGAGCCGAAAAACTGTTTTTT
J gene: TRBJ2-1; D gene: TRBD2; clone size: .; V gene: TRBV9; CDR3 protein: CASSISGLVWGEQFF; CDR3 DNA: TGTGCCAGCAGCATTTCCGGACTAGTCTGGGGTGAGCAGTTCTTC
J gene: TRBJ2-5; D gene: TRBD1; clone size: .; V gene: TRBV5-1; CDR3 protein: CASSISTGGEETQYF; CDR3 DNA: TGCGCCAGCAGCATCTCGACAGGGGGGGAAGAGACCCAGTACTTC
J gene: TRBJ2-1; D gene: TRBD2; clone size: once; V gene: TRBV19; CDR3 protein: CASTDSGRGAYNEQFF; CDR3 DNA: TGTGCCAGTACAGATAGCGGGAGGGGGGCCTACAATGAGCAGTTCTTC
J gene: TRBJ1-1; D gene: .; clone size: .; V gene: TRBV30; CDR3 protein: CAWVRQFFPEAFF; CDR3 DNA: TGTGCCTGGGTCAGACAGTTCTTCCCTGAAGCTTTCTTT
J gene: TRBJ2-7; D gene: TRBD1; clone size: .; V gene: TRBV6-5; CDR3 protein: CASSYLTGAYEQYF; CDR3 DNA: TGTGCCAGCAGTTACCTAACAGGGGCCTACGAGCAGTACTTC
J gene: TRBJ1-5; D gene: .; clone size: .; V gene: TRBV15; CDR3 protein: CATSTTGYVGNQPQHF; CDR3 DNA: TGTGCCACCAGCACTACAGGGTACGTCGGCAATCAGCCCCAGCATTTT